This T cell receptor (beta chain) originates from a study of response to subunit inactivated influenza vaccine. Study results and limitations: Each seasonal influenza vaccination recruits few new T cells, the authors suggested.

Germline-derived CDR1 and CDR2 are SQVTM and ANQGSEA. This CDR3 has 14 amino acids. The V end was cut by 2 bases, the J end by 4 bases, with 14 bases between. For this clonotype: What it recognizes is unknown.

TCRdb itself ran the RT-PCR reads through MiXCR, one entry per CDR3 protein. The table has about 540,000 distinct CDR3 sequences, around a quarter seen once. These same data were also listed under a study on T cells expressing NK-cell markers. That source reports: A 5'RACE template switching approach incorporating UMIs was used to make TCR beta cDNA. As a fraction of CD8+ T cells, dominant NKG2C+ clonotypes reached about 1.0-8% in more than five donors. The HCMV specificity of the expanded NKG2C+ T cell clones stayed unresolved.

The gene calls are TRBV29-1 and TRBJ1-1; D is unclear. The sequenced sample was CD4+ T cells sorted from PBMCs, obtained about 12 days after vaccination. The receptor was isolated from a man aged 45-60 years who received an inactivated influenza vaccine. The CDR3 DNA follows: TGCAGCGTTGAAAGTGGAGGGTTCGTCACTGAAGCTTTCTTT. Translated, it gives CSVESGGFVTEAFF.